This T cell receptor (beta chain) was recorded in a study of T cell changes during pregnancy in multiple sclerosis. With 5 bases removed from V and 0 bases from J, the gap between germline ends came to 11 bases. The CDR3 loop spans 15 amino acids. In germline, CDR1 is PRHDT, CDR2 FYEKMQ (reference sequence). This clone was seen only once. Here immunoSEQ multiplex PCR was the method, and the copy in TCRdb shows in-frame clones only, minus some. This repertoire shows about 64,000 clones, around nine tenths found once; its top ten account for roughly 1.4%. The chain carries TRBV13 and TRBJ1-5, with D uncertain. The sequence was collected from a female donor with multiple sclerosis, enrolled in a pregnancy study. Sample: peripheral blood, taken in the second trimester of pregnancy. In DNA, the CDR3 is TGTGCCAGCAGCCAGACTGGTAATAGCAATCAGCCCCAGCATTTT. Its protein is CASSQTGNSNQPQHF.